These T cell receptor beta chains were read from a single sample in a study of blood T cell repertoires in COVID-19. Profiled with immunoSEQ multiplex PCR; TCRdb holds only in-frame clones, not every one. This sample has about 69,000 clones, with just under 80% found just once. Sequencing used peripheral blood. The receptors were sampled from a human donor in a cohort sampled during active COVID-19. Both conserved end residues are part of each CDR3. D genes are given only for firm matches. Part of the rows lack a size; the others show once, few, many or a class for expanded clones.

d_gene: TRBD1
j_gene: TRBJ1-1
abundance: -
v_gene: TRBV7-8
CDR3aa: CASSPRAQGAGNTEAFF
CDR3nt: TGTGCCAGCAGCCCGCGAGCCCAGGGGGCGGGGAACACTGAAGCTTTCTTT

d_gene: -
j_gene: TRBJ2-7
abundance: -
v_gene: TRBV7-2
CDR3aa: CASALVADPYEQYF
CDR3nt: TGTGCCAGTGCCCTCGTCGCGGATCCATACGAGCAGTACTTC

d_gene: TRBD2
j_gene: TRBJ2-3
abundance: -
v_gene: TRBV19
CDR3aa: CASSTQGLAGSTDTQYF
CDR3nt: TGTGCCAGTAGTACCCAGGGACTAGCGGGGAGCACAGATACGCAGTATTTT

d_gene: TRBD2
j_gene: TRBJ2-1
abundance: -
v_gene: TRBV9
CDR3aa: CASGKPLAGGPGAYNEQFF
CDR3nt: TGTGCCAGCGGGAAGCCCCTAGCGGGGGGACCAGGAGCCTACAATGAGCAGTTCTTC

d_gene: TRBD1
j_gene: TRBJ2-1
abundance: -
v_gene: TRBV10-2
CDR3aa: CASLTGVPYNEQFF
CDR3nt: TGCGCCAGCCTGACAGGGGTGCCCTACAATGAGCAGTTCTTC

d_gene: -
j_gene: TRBJ2-1
abundance: -
v_gene: TRBV5-6
CDR3aa: CASSQPDFNEQFF
CDR3nt: TGTGCCAGCAGCCAGCCGGACTTCAATGAGCAGTTCTTC

d_gene: -
j_gene: TRBJ1-6
abundance: -
v_gene: TRBV7-2
CDR3aa: CASSLVEGNSPLHF
CDR3nt: TGTGCCAGCAGCTTAGTGGAGGGAAACTCACCCCTCCACTTT

d_gene: -
j_gene: TRBJ1-6
abundance: -
v_gene: TRBV12-3/TRBV12-4
CDR3aa: CASSLRLGSPLHF
CDR3nt: TGTGCCAGCAGCCTTCGGTTGGGCTCACCCCTCCACTTT

d_gene: TRBD1
j_gene: TRBJ1-6
abundance: once
v_gene: TRBV30
CDR3aa: CAWSTRGTLSSYNSPLHF
CDR3nt: TGTGCCTGGAGCACCAGGGGGACTTTAAGCTCCTATAATTCACCCCTCCACTTT

d_gene: -
j_gene: TRBJ1-4
abundance: -
v_gene: TRBV3-1/TRBV3-2
CDR3aa: CASSHSGSATNEKLFF
CDR3nt: TGTGCCAGCAGCCATTCAGGCTCCGCAACTAATGAAAAACTGTTTTTT

d_gene: TRBD1
j_gene: TRBJ2-1
abundance: -
v_gene: TRBV18
CDR3aa: CASSPQQGDEQFF
CDR3nt: TGTGCCAGCTCACCTCAACAGGGGGACGAGCAGTTCTTC

d_gene: TRBD2
j_gene: TRBJ2-5
abundance: -
v_gene: TRBV7-9
CDR3aa: CASSPGGSPETQYF
CDR3nt: TGTGCCAGCAGCCCGGGCGGGAGTCCAGAGACCCAGTACTTC

d_gene: TRBD2
j_gene: TRBJ2-7
abundance: many
v_gene: TRBV5-4
CDR3aa: CASSLSSGRARGEQYF
CDR3nt: TGTGCCAGCAGCTTGAGTAGCGGGAGGGCCAGGGGCGAGCAGTACTTC

d_gene: TRBD1
j_gene: TRBJ2-7
abundance: medium-sized
v_gene: TRBV27
CDR3aa: CASSPGTGGYEQYF
CDR3nt: TGTGCCAGCAGCCCCGGGACAGGGGGTTACGAGCAGTACTTC

d_gene: TRBD2
j_gene: TRBJ2-7
abundance: -
v_gene: TRBV4-1
CDR3aa: CASSSAGKSYEQYF
CDR3nt: TGCGCCAGCAGCTCAGCGGGGAAATCCTACGAGCAGTACTTC

d_gene: TRBD2
j_gene: TRBJ2-3
abundance: -
v_gene: TRBV7-9
CDR3aa: CASSSRLAGGYTDTQYF
CDR3nt: TGTGCCAGCAGCTCCAGACTAGCGGGGGGCTACACAGATACGCAGTATTTT

d_gene: -
j_gene: TRBJ2-3
abundance: -
v_gene: TRBV18
CDR3aa: CASSLPGFTDTQYF
CDR3nt: TGTGCCAGCTCACTTCCAGGGTTCACAGATACGCAGTATTTT